This T cell receptor beta chain was captured by sequencing in a study of blood T cells in healthy people across ages. The second PCR ran roughly 7 to 11 cycles with a sample-barcoded 5' primer and J-beta primers. There were at least 2.5 million CDR3-containing paired-end reads obtained from each sample. Using its own MiXCR run on the 5' RACE reads, TCRdb lists one record per CDR3 protein. The sample includes about 830,000 distinct CDR3 sequences, 58% of them seen just once. CDR1 and CDR2 from the germline V gene are MGHRA and YSYEKL. Trimming stripped 3 bases from V and 0 bases from J, with 4 bases between. This CDR3 is built from 13 residues.

The specimen sequenced was blood. V is TRBV4-1 and J is TRBJ2-3, with D unclear. The sequence was obtained from a young man in good health. The DNA of the CDR3 is TGCGCCAGCAGCCACCTGAGCACAGATACGCAGTATTTT. As protein: CASSHLSTDTQYF.